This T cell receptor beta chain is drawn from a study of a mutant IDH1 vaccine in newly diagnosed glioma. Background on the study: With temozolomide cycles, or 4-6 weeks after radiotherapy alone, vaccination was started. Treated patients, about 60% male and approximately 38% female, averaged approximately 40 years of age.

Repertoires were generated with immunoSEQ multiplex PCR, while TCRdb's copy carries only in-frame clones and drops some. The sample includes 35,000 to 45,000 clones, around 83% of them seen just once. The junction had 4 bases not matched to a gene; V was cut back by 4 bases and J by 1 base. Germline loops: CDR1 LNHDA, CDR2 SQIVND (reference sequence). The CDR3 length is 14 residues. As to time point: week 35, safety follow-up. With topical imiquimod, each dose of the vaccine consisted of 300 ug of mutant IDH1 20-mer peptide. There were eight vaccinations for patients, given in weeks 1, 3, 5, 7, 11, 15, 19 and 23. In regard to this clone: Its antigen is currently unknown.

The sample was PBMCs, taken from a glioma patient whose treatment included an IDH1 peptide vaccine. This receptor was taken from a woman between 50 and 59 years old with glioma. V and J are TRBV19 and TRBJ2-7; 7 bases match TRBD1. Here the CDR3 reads CASSTGGLSYEQYF. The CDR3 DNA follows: TGTGCCAGTAGTACAGGGGGTCTATCCTACGAGCAGTACTTC.